The 26 T cell receptor beta chains below come from one sample, sequenced in a study of T cell changes during pregnancy in multiple sclerosis. Assay: immunoSEQ multiplex PCR; the TCRdb copy retains only in-frame clones and omits some. The data contain some 37,000 clones, 88% of them seen just once; the ten biggest clones take up 0.5% to 0.65%. Source: CD4+ T cells from peripheral blood mononuclear cells, taken in the first trimester of pregnancy. All receptors derive from a female donor with multiple sclerosis, enrolled in a pregnancy study.

The chain has TRBV5-1 and TRBJ2-5; 8 nucleotides match TRBD1. This CDR3 has 15 residues. Germline lookup yields CDR1 SGHRS and CDR2 YFSETQ. The V and J ends lost 3 bases and 4 bases, in that order; junction bases with no gene match: 8. CDR3 sequence: CASSWNPGQGETQYF. The CDR3 DNA reads as TGCGCCAGCAGCTGGAACCCCGGACAGGGAGAGACCCAGTACTTC.

The rearrangement links TRBV7-6 to TRBJ2-1, with 9 nucleotides matching TRBD2. Germline V gene lookup returns CDR1 SGHVS and CDR2 FNYEAQ. The CDR3 is 15 residues long. J gave up 9 bases and V 2 bases, and 8 bases lay outside the gene matches. The CDR3 sequence: CASSLKPAGGFEQFF. CDR3 coding DNA: TGTGCCAGCAGCTTAAAACCAGCGGGAGGATTTGAGCAGTTCTTC.

Only a few counts were recorded for this clone. The chain employs TRBV5-1 and TRBJ2-7; D might be TRBD1 (5 bases). The length of the CDR3 is 14 residues. CDR1 is SGHRS, CDR2 YFSETQ, per germline. The germline V and J ends were trimmed by 0 bases and 7 bases, with 14 bases remaining between them. CDR3 in DNA: TGCGCCAGCAGCTTGGAAGGCAGGGTGTGGGAGCAGTACTTC. The encoded protein is CASSLEGRVWEQYF.

The chain recombines TRBV6-1 with TRBJ2-2, with 9 bases aligning to TRBD2. The V gene end was trimmed by 0 bases and the J gene end by 1 base; junction bases not matched to a gene: 9. Germline lookup yields CDR1 MNHNS and CDR2 SASEGT. CDR3 length: 19 residues. CDR3 residues: CASSEARGSGSLNTGELFF. In DNA, the CDR3 is TGTGCCAGCAGTGAAGCGCGGGGTAGCGGGAGCCTGAACACCGGGGAGCTGTTTTTT.

The V call is TRBV6-1, the J call TRBJ2-3; TRBD2 aligns across 13 bases. The CDR3 runs 15 residues. V lost 8 bases and J lost 2; bases outside the gene matches: 4. Germline CDR1 reads MNHNS; CDR2 reads SASEGT. CDR3 bases: TGTGCCAGCGGGGGACTAGCGGGGTTCACAGATACGCAGTATTTT. Its translation is CASGGLAGFTDTQYF.

This clone is medium-sized. This rearrangement joins TRBV10-1 to TRBJ2-7; 9 bases line up with TRBD1. There are 15 residues in the CDR3. V lost 5 bases, J lost 2 bases, and 7 bases stayed unmatched. Germline CDR1 WNHNN, CDR2 SYGVQD (reference sequence). This chain's CDR3 is CASSKDRGGAYEQYF. The DNA for the CDR3 is TGCGCCAGCAGTAAAGACAGGGGGGGGGCCTACGAGCAGTACTTC.

Details on this clone: Relative to the germline gene, one junction end is altered; a read error may explain this. The rearrangement uses TRBV5-4 and TRBJ1-3; 9 nucleotides align to TRBD1. The length of the CDR3 is 18 residues. CDR1 is SGHNT, CDR2 YYREEE, per germline (reference sequence). This CDR3 is CAGSSGDRGVISGNTIYF. The CDR3 bases are TGTGCCGGCAGTTCCGGTGACAGGGGGGTAATCTCTGGAAACACCATATATTTT.

The chain is built from TRBV9 and TRBJ1-1, with D possibly being TRBD1 (5 bases). Germline V gene data show CDR1 as SGDLS and CDR2 as YYNGEE. V shed 0 bases and J shed 7 bases, with 16 bases lying between them. The CDR3 covers 15 residues. The CDR3, as DNA: TGTGCCAGCAGCGTAGGTTCATTCAGGGTGAGTGAAGCTTTCTTT. Its protein product is CASSVGSFRVSEAFF.

The rearrangement joins TRBV7-9 to TRBJ2-3, with D possibly being TRBD2 (6 bases). Germline CDR1 reads SEHNR; CDR2 reads FQNEAQ (reference sequence). Trimming cost V 7 bases and J 1 base, with 15 bases left between them. The CDR3 extends over 15 amino acids. The CDR3 region is CASTQAGGGTDTQYF. The CDR3 nucleotides are TGTGCCAGCACCCAGGCTGGCGGGGGCACAGATACGCAGTATTTT.

Here the CDR3 reads CASSPGQGARGTDTQYF. The CDR3 region has the DNA TGTGCCAGCTCACCCGGACAGGGGGCGAGGGGCACAGATACGCAGTATTTT. The V call is TRBV18, the J call TRBJ2-3, with TRBD1 matching 11 bases. Germline V gene sequence: CDR1 KGHSH, CDR2 LQKENI. Trimming cost V 3 bases and J 1 base; bases outside gene matches: 6. The CDR3 contains 17 residues. The whole variable domain, filled in from reference TRBV18 and TRBJ2-3, reads NAGVMQNPRHLVRRRGQEARLRCSPMKGHSHVYWYRQLPEEGLKFMVYLQKENIIDESGMPKERFSAEFPKEGPSILRIQQVVRGDSAAYFCASSPGQGARGTDTQYFGPGTRLTVL.

The V gene is TRBV2, the J gene TRBJ2-1; tentative D call: TRBD2 (6 bases). CDR1 SNHLY and CDR2 FYNNEI come from the germline V gene. V lost 2 bases, J lost 1 base, and 12 bases lay in between. CDR3 length equals 16 residues. CDR3 nucleotides: TGTGCCAGCAGTGAATGGAAACTAGCTTCCTACAATGAGCAGTTCTTC. This gives the protein CASSEWKLASYNEQFF. Full variable domain (missing parts from reference TRBV2 and TRBJ2-1): EPEVTQTPSHQVTQMGQEVILRCVPISNHLYFYWYRQILGQKVEFLVSFYNNEISEKSEIFDDQFSVERPDGSNFTLKIRSTKLEDSAMYFCASSEWKLASYNEQFFGPGTRLTVL.

The genes are TRBV30 and TRBJ2-7; 9 bases agree with TRBD2. The junction had 5 bases not matched to a gene; V was cut back by 0 bases and J by 2 bases. Germline values: CDR1 GTSNPN, CDR2 SVGIG (reference sequence). The CDR3 loop spans 15 amino acids. In DNA, the CDR3 is TGTGCCTGGAGTGTACGGAGCGGGAGGCCCTACGAGCAGTACTTC. It encodes CAWSVRSGRPYEQYF.

The chain carries TRBV9 and TRBJ2-7; 9 nucleotides agree with TRBD2. The V and J ends lost 3 bases and 5 bases, in that order; junction bases with no gene match: 6. CDR3 length: 14 residues. CDR1 and CDR2 from the germline V gene are SGDLS and YYNGEE. In DNA, the CDR3 is TGTGCCAGCAGCGCCGGGACTAGCATCCACGAGCAGTACTTC. It is translated as CASSAGTSIHEQYF.

The CDR3 sequence is CASSVQTLTRGNTGELFF. CDR3 nucleotides: TGTGCCAGCAGCGTACAAACACTCACCAGGGGTAACACCGGGGAGCTGTTTTTT. The chain combines TRBV9 with TRBJ2-2; D might be TRBD1 (6 bases). Per germline, CDR1 SGDLS and CDR2 YYNGEE. The CDR3 extends over 18 amino acids. V was clipped by 1 base and J by 2 bases, with 18 bases between them.

The chain employs TRBV19 and TRBJ1-2; D is perhaps TRBD1 (6 bases). Germline-derived CDR1 and CDR2 are LNHDA and SQIVND (reference sequence). V gave up 4 bases and J gave up 4 bases, with 13 bases separating them. The CDR3 is made up of 14 amino acids. In nucleotides, the CDR3 is TGTGCCAGTAGTACCCCCTTGACAGGCTATGGCTACACCTTC. Translation: CASSTPLTGYGYTF.

The chain employs TRBV5-1 and TRBJ2-7; 11 nucleotides match TRBD2. The CDR3 consists of 15 residues. The junction had 3 bases not matched to a gene; V was cut back by 3 bases and J by 1 base. Germline V gene sequence: CDR1 SGHRS, CDR2 YFSETQ. The CDR3 loop is CASSSGTSGSYEQYF. Written as DNA, the CDR3 is TGCGCCAGCAGCTCTGGGACTAGCGGATCCTACGAGCAGTACTTC. The entire variable domain, with the rest obtained from reference TRBV5-1 and TRBJ2-7, is as follows: KAGVTQTPRYLIKTRGQQVTLSCSPISGHRSVSWYQQTPGQGLQFLFEYFSETQRNKGNFPGRFSGRQFSNSRSEMNVSTLELGDSALYLCASSSGTSGSYEQYFGPGTRLTVT.

V gene TRBV6-5 combines with J gene TRBJ2-7; 9 bases are shared with TRBD1. V lost 8 bases to trimming and J lost 5 bases; unmatched junction nucleotides: 13. Germline V gives CDR1 MNHEY, CDR2 SVGAGI. CDR3 length: 15 amino acids. Written as DNA, the CDR3 is TGTGCCAGCTACCAAACCGGGACAGGGAAGCACGAGCAGTACTTC. Amino acid sequence: CASYQTGTGKHEQYF.

The chain employs TRBV2 and TRBJ2-2, with 9 bases identical to TRBD2. Germline CDR1 is SNHLY and CDR2 is FYNNEI. The CDR3 runs 14 residues. Losses at the gene ends were 5 bases for V and 6 bases for J; bases not matched to a gene: 4. The CDR3 sequence is CASSPGLAPGELFF. Written as DNA, the CDR3 is TGTGCCAGCAGTCCTGGACTAGCGCCCGGGGAGCTGTTTTTT. Complete variable domain (other parts from reference TRBV2 and TRBJ2-2): EPEVTQTPSHQVTQMGQEVILRCVPISNHLYFYWYRQILGQKVEFLVSFYNNEISEKSEIFDDQFSVERPDGSNFTLKIRSTKLEDSAMYFCASSPGLAPGELFFGEGSRLTVL.

V gene TRBV27 combines with J gene TRBJ2-2; a possible D gene is TRBD2 (5 bases). CDR1 is MNHEY, CDR2 SMNVEV, per germline (reference sequence). Trimming stripped 6 bases from V and 3 bases from J, with 11 bases between. The CDR3 covers 14 residues. CDR3 region: CASRRTRDTGELFF. The CDR3, as DNA: TGTGCCAGCAGGCGGACTCGGGACACCGGGGAGCTGTTTTTT.

The V and J genes are TRBV7-8 and TRBJ2-7, with 10 bases that match TRBD1. J lost 2 bases, V lost 5 bases, and 6 bases had no gene match. Germline CDR1 and CDR2: SGHVS and FQNEAQ. CDR3 length equals 15 residues. Here the CDR3 reads CASSPGGQGTYEQYF. CDR3 DNA sequence: TGTGCCAGCAGCCCCGGGGGACAGGGGACCTACGAGCAGTACTTC.

V gene TRBV7-9 combines with J gene TRBJ2-5; 16 bases line up with TRBD2. This CDR3 has 17 residues. CDR1 and CDR2 from the germline V gene are SEHNR and FQNEAQ (reference sequence). V was clipped by 5 bases and J by 2 bases; unmatched bases: 5. Here the CDR3 reads CASSLGLAGGQQETQYF. Here the CDR3 DNA reads TGTGCCAGCAGCCTGGGACTAGCGGGAGGGCAGCAAGAGACCCAGTACTTC. The whole variable domain, remainder taken from reference TRBV7-9 and TRBJ2-5, is DTGVSQNPRHKITKRGQNVTFRCDPISEHNRLYWYRQTLGQGPEFLTYFQNEAQLEKSRLLSDRFSAERPKGSFSTLEIQRTEQGDSAMYLCASSLGLAGGQQETQYFGPGTRLLVL.

The rearrangement uses TRBV6-5 and TRBJ2-2, with a weak D call TRBD2 (5 bases). There are 14 residues in the CDR3. V gave up 7 bases and J gave up 1 base, with 10 bases separating them. CDR1 and CDR2 (germline): MNHEY, SVGAGI. The chain's CDR3 is CASMLAMNTGELFF. Written as DNA, the CDR3 is TGTGCCAGCATGCTAGCCATGAACACCGGGGAGCTGTTTTTT.

This clone appeared a few times. The CDR3: CASSIYGQTYEQYF. In DNA form, the CDR3 reads TGTGCCAGTAGTATATATGGACAGACCTACGAGCAGTACTTC. The V gene is TRBV19, the J gene TRBJ2-7; tentatively, D is TRBD1 (6 bases). Germline V gives CDR1 LNHDA, CDR2 SQIVND (reference sequence). This CDR3 has 14 amino acids. The V gene lost 2 bases and the J gene lost 2 bases, with 10 bases spanning the gap.

The chain links TRBV19 to TRBJ1-2; 11 positions match TRBD1. The germline V gene has CDR1 LNHDA and CDR2 SQIVND (reference sequence). Trimming cost V 10 bases and J 5 bases; bases outside gene matches: 6. The CDR3 extends over 13 amino acids. The DNA for the CDR3 is TGTGCCACTGCCGGGACAGGGGGTTATGGCTACACCTTC. Its translation is CATAGTGGYGYTF.

This clone has only one observation. This chain connects TRBV14 to TRBJ1-4, with 9 bases that match TRBD1. V gave up 5 bases and J gave up 6 bases; unmatched junction bases: 4. The CDR3 is 14 amino acids. Per germline, CDR1 SGHDN and CDR2 FVKESK. The CDR3 nucleotides are TGTGCCAGCAGCGCCGGGACAGGGTATGAAAAACTGTTTTTT. Protein sequence: CASSAGTGYEKLFF.

The chain has TRBV7-2 and TRBJ1-2; 11 bases are shared with TRBD1. CDR3 length equals 17 residues. Germline V gene data show CDR1 as SGHTA and CDR2 as FQGNSA. The ends lost 1 base at V and 7 bases at J; junction bases unmatched: 11. CDR3 loop: CASSLEGDRGFLGGYTF. CDR3 DNA: TGTGCCAGCAGCTTAGAGGGGGACAGGGGGTTCTTAGGTGGCTACACCTTC. Based on the CDR3 plus reference TRBV7-2 and TRBJ1-2, the full variable domain is GAGVSQSPSNKVTEKGKDVELRCDPISGHTALYWYRQSLGQGLEFLIYFQGNSAPDKSGLPSDRFSAERTGGSVSTLTIQRTQQEDSAVYLCASSLEGDRGFLGGYTFGSGTRLTVV.